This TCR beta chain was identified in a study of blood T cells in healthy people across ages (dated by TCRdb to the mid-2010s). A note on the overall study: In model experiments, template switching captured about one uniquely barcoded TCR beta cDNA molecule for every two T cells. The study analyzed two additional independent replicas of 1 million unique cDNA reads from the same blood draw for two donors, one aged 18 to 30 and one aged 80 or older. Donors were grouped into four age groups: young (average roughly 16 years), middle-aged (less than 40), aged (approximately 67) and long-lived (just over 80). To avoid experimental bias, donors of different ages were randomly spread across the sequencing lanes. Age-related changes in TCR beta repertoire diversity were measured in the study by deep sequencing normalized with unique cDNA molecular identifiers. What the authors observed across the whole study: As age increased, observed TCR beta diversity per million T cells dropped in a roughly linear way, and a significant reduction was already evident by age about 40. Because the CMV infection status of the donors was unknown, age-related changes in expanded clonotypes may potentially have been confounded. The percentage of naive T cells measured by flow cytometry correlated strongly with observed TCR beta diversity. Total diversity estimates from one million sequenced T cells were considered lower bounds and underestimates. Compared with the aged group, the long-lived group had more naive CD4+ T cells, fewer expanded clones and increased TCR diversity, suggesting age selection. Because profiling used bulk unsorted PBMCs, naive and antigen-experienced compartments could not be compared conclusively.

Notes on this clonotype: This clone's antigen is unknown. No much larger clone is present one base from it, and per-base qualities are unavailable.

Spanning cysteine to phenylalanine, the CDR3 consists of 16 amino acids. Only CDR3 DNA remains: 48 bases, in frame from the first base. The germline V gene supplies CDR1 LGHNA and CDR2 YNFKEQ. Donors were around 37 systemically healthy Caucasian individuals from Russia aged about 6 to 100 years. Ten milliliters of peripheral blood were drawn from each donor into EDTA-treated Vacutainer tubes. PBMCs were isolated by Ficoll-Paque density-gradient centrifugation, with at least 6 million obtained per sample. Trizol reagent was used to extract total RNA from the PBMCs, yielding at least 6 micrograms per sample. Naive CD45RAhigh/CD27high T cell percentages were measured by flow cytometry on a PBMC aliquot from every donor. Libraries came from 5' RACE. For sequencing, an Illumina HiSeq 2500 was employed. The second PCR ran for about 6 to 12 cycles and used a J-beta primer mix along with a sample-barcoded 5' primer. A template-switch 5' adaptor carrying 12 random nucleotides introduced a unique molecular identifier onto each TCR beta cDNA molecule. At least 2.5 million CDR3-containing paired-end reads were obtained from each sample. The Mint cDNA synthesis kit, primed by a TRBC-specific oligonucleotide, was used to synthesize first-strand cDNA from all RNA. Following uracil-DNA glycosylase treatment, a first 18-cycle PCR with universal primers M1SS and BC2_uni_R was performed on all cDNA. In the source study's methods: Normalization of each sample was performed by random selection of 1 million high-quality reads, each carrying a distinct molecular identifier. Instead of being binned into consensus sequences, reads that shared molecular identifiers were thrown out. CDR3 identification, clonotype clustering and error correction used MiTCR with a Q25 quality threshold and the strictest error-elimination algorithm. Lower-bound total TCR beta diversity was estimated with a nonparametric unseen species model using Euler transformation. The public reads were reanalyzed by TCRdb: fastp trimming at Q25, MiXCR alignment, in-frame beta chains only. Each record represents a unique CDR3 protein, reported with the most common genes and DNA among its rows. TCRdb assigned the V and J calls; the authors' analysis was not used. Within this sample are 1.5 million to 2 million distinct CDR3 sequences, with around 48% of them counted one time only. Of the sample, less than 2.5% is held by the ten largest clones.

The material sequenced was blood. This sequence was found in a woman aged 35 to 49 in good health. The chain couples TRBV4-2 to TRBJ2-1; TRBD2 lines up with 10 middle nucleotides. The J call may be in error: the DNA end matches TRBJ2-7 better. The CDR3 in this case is CASNPLPSGGPREQYF. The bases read TGTGCCAGCAACCCTCTCCCTAGCGGGGGACCTCGTGAGCAGTACTTC.